A selection of T cell receptor beta chains follows, all from one sample in a study of T cells in Graves' hyperthyroidism and ophthalmopathy. In TCRdb, the multiplex PCR reads were re-called with MiXCR into one record per CDR3 protein. The sample comprises tens of thousands of distinct CDR3 sequences, about 54% of which are singletons, and roughly 30% rests with the top ten. Input material: peripheral blood or thyroid tissue (not recorded which). The receptors here all came from a man aged 18 to 30 with Graves' hyperthyroidism. Each CDR3 is given with its conserved first and last residue. Each record gives: clone size, D gene, J gene, V gene, CDR3 DNA, CDR3 protein. A D gene is named only where the DNA matches it firmly. Clone size is stated in some rows and not others, as once, few, many or a class when expanded.

clone_size: -; d_call: TRBD2; j_call: TRBJ2-5; v_call: TRBV7-2; cdr3_nt: TGTGCCAGCAGCTTCTCTAGCGGGAGGAAAGAGACCCAGTACTTC; cdr3_aa: CASSFSSGRKETQYF
clone_size: -; d_call: TRBD1; j_call: TRBJ2-2; v_call: TRBV5-1; cdr3_nt: TGCGCCAGCACTCAGGGGGACGGTCACGGGGAGCTGTTTTTT; cdr3_aa: CASTQGDGHGELFF
clone_size: many; d_call: TRBD1; j_call: TRBJ2-6; v_call: TRBV20-1; cdr3_nt: TGCAGTGCCCAACCGGGACAGGGTAGCTCTGGGGCCAACGTCCTGACTTTC; cdr3_aa: CSAQPGQGSSGANVLTF
clone_size: -; d_call: -; j_call: TRBJ1-2; v_call: TRBV29-1; cdr3_nt: TGCAGCGTGCGGGACATTTATGGCTACACCTTC; cdr3_aa: CSVRDIYGYTF
clone_size: few; d_call: TRBD1; j_call: TRBJ2-5; v_call: TRBV2; cdr3_nt: TGTGCCAGCAGTCGACAGGGACGAGAGACCCAGTACTTC; cdr3_aa: CASSRQGRETQYF
clone_size: -; d_call: TRBD1; j_call: TRBJ1-1; v_call: TRBV7-2; cdr3_nt: TGTGCCAGCAGCCTGCGACAGGGGGCGCGAGCTTTCTTT; cdr3_aa: CASSLRQGARAFF
clone_size: -; d_call: TRBD1; j_call: TRBJ2-7; v_call: TRBV7-2; cdr3_nt: TGTGCCAGCAGCTTAGCGGGGGGGTCCGGGACAGGGGGCTACGAGCAGTACTTC; cdr3_aa: CASSLAGGSGTGGYEQYF
clone_size: once; d_call: -; j_call: TRBJ1-4; v_call: TRBV2; cdr3_nt: TGTGCCAGCGGCCGGGGGGCTTGGGAAAAACTGTTTTTT; cdr3_aa: CASGRGAWEKLFF
clone_size: many; d_call: -; j_call: TRBJ2-5; v_call: TRBV20-1; cdr3_nt: TGCAGTGCTAGAGGAGCAGGGGACCGCGAGACCCAGTACTTC; cdr3_aa: CSARGAGDRETQYF
clone_size: few; d_call: -; j_call: TRBJ2-5; v_call: TRBV9; cdr3_nt: TGTGCCAGCAGCGTAGATTTGGAGACCCAGTACTTC; cdr3_aa: CASSVDLETQYF
clone_size: -; d_call: -; j_call: TRBJ1-4; v_call: TRBV20-1; cdr3_nt: TGCAGTGCTAGAGATCCCGGGACCACGGGAGGTGAAAAACTGTTTTTT; cdr3_aa: CSARDPGTTGGEKLFF
clone_size: -; d_call: -; j_call: TRBJ2-7; v_call: TRBV7-2; cdr3_nt: TGTGCCAGCAGCCTGGACATCTCCTACGAGCAGTACTTC; cdr3_aa: CASSLDISYEQYF
clone_size: -; d_call: -; j_call: TRBJ1-6; v_call: TRBV10-3; cdr3_nt: TGTGCCATCAGTGATACAGAGATGACACCCCTCCACTTT; cdr3_aa: CAISDTEMTPLHF
clone_size: many; d_call: -; j_call: TRBJ2-5; v_call: TRBV5-6; cdr3_nt: TGTGCCAGCAGACGCGGCTCAGGGGGGTCAGGGACCCAGTACTTC; cdr3_aa: CASRRGSGGSGTQYF
clone_size: -; d_call: -; j_call: TRBJ2-5; v_call: TRBV2; cdr3_nt: TGTGCCAGCAGTGAGTGGGGGCGAAAGGAGACCCAGTACTTC; cdr3_aa: CASSEWGRKETQYF
clone_size: many; d_call: -; j_call: TRBJ1-4; v_call: TRBV29-1; cdr3_nt: TGCAGCGTTGAAGGGTCGGGTATTAATGAAAAACTGTTTTTT; cdr3_aa: CSVEGSGINEKLFF